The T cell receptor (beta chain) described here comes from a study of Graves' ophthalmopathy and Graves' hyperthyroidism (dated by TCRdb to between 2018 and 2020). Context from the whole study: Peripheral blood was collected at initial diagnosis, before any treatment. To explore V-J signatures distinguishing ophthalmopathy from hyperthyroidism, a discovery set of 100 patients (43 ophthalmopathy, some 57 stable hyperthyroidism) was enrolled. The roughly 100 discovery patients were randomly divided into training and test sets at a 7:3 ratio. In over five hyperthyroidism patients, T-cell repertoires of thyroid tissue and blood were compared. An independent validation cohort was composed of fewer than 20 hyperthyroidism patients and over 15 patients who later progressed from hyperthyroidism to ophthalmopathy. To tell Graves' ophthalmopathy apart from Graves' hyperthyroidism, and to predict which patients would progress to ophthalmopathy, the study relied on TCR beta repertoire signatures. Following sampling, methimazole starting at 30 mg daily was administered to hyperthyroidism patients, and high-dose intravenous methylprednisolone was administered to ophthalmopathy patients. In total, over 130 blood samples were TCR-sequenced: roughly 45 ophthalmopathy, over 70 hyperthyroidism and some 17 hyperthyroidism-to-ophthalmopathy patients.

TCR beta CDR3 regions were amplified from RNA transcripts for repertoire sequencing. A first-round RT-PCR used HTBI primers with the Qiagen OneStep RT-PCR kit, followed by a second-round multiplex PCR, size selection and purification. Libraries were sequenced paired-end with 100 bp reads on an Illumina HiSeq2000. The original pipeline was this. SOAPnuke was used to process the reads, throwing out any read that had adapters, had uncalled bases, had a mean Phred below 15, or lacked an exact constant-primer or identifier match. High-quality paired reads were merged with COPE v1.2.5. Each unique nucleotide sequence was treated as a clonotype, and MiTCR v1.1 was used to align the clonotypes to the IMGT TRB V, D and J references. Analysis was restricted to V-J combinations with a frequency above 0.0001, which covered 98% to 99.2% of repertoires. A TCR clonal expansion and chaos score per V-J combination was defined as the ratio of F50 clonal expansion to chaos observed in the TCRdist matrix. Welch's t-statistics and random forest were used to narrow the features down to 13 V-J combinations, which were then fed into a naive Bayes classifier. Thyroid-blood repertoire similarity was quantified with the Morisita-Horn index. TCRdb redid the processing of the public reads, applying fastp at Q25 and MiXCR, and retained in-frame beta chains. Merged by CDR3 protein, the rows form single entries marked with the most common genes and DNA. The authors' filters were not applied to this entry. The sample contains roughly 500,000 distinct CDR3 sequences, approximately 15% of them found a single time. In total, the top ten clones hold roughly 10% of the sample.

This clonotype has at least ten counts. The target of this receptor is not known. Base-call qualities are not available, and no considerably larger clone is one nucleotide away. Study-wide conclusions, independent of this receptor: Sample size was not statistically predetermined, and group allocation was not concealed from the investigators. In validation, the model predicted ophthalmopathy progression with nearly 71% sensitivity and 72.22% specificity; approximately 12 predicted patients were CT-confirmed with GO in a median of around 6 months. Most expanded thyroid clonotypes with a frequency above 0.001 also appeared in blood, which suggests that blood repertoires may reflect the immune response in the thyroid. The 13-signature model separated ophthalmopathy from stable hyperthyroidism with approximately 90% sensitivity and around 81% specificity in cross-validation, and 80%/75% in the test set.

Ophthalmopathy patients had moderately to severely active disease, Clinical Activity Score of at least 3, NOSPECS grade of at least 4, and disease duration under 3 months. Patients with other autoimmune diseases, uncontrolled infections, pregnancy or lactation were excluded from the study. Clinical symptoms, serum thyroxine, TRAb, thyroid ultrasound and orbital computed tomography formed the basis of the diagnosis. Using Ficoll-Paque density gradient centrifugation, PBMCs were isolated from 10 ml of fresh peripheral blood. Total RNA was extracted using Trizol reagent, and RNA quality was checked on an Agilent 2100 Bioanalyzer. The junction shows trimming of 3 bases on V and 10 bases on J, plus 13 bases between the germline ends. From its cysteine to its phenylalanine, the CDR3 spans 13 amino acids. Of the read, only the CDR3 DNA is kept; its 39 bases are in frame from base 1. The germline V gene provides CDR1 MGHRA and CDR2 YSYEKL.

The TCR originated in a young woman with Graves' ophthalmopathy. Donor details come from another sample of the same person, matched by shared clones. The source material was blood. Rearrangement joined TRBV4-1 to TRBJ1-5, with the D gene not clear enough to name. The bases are TGCGCCAGCAGCCAGCGCATGACGGACCCCCAGCATTTT. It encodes CASSQRMTDPQHF.